The 20 T cell receptor beta chains below all came from one sample that was sequenced in a study of spatial heterogeneity in lung cancer. TCRdb reprocessed the 5' RACE reads via MiXCR and lists one record per CDR3 protein. The profile covers around 15,000 distinct CDR3 sequences, with roughly 3.9% appearing a single time and 9.8% taken by the ten largest. Time point reported: sample taken at primary tumor resection. The input for sequencing was normal lung tissue next to the tumor, taken at surgery. The receptor source for this set is a male donor with early-stage non-small cell lung cancer.

This clonotype was found many times. This beta chain appears as a stray read in a library generated for alpha chains; its size is not informative. This chain links TRBV5-1 with TRBJ2-5; D uncertain. CDR3 length: 15 amino acids. Germline values: CDR1 SGHRS, CDR2 YFSETQ. The V end lost 0 bases, the J end lost 3 bases, and 12 bases lay between the germline ends. The CDR3 protein is CASSLEARPEETQYF. The DNA of the CDR3 is TGCGCCAGCAGCTTGGAAGCCCGACCTGAAGAGACCCAGTACTTC.

This clonotype was recorded at least ten times. This beta chain lies outside the target of a library built for alpha chains; its clone size means little. The chain combines TRBV3-1 with TRBJ2-7, with TRBD2 as a possible D gene (6 bases). The germline V gene encodes CDR1 LGHDT and CDR2 YNNKEL (reference sequence). V was cut by 6 bases and J by 2 bases, with 11 bases left in between. The CDR3 contains 13 residues. CDR3 protein: CASRKAGTYEQYF. CDR3 DNA: TGTGCCAGCAGGAAGGCGGGAACCTACGAGCAGTACTTC.

This clonotype came up many times. A library made for alpha chains picked up this beta chain off target, so its size means little. CDR3 sequence reads: CASSPRQGDDWNIQYF. The CDR3 nucleotides read TGTGCCAGCAGCCCCCGACAGGGAGATGATTGGAACATTCAGTACTTC. The chain joins TRBV7-8 to TRBJ2-4; 7 nucleotides align to TRBD1. With 5 bases clipped from V and 7 bases from J, the junction kept 14 bases outside the gene matches. Germline V gives CDR1 SGHVS, CDR2 FQNEAQ. There are 16 residues in the CDR3.

This clonotype has more than one count but fewer than ten. The size of this beta chain means little, since it is a stray read in a library made for alpha chains. The V call is TRBV6-1, the J call TRBJ1-1; the D gene is possibly TRBD1 (5 bases). The germline V gene encodes CDR1 MNHNS and CDR2 SASEGT. This CDR3 is 13 amino acids long. Trimming cost V 0 bases and J 8 bases, with 10 bases left between them. The CDR3 region has the DNA TGTGCCAGCAGTGAAGCAGGGAACAGGGAAGCTTTCTTT. Translating gives CASSEAGNREAFF.

In the case of this clonotype: This beta chain is off target for a library built for alpha chains, so its abundance means little. The chain has TRBV20-1 and TRBJ2-1; 13 nucleotides line up with TRBD2. CDR1 DFQATT and CDR2 SNEGSKA come from the germline V gene (reference sequence). The V segment lost 6 bases and the J segment 9 bases; nucleotides outside the gene matches: 5. This CDR3 comprises 13 residues. The CDR3 protein is CSAPLAGGFEQFF. CDR3 bases: TGCAGTGCCCCACTAGCGGGAGGGTTTGAGCAGTTCTTC.

This clonotype was detected ten times or more. For a library built for alpha chains, this beta chain is a stray read; little rests on its size. The CDR3 spells CASSKTSNGEQFF. In nucleotides, the CDR3 is TGTGCCAGCAGTAAGACTAGTAACGGTGAGCAGTTCTTC. The gene calls are TRBV6-6 and TRBJ2-1; D is perhaps TRBD2 (6 bases). The germline V gene encodes CDR1 MNHNY and CDR2 SVGAGI (reference sequence). V gave up 5 bases and J gave up 9 bases, with 14 bases separating them. The CDR3 consists of 13 residues.

This clonotype occurred many times. This beta chain is an off-target read within a library intended for alpha chains, so its frequency means little. The chain links TRBV6-2 or TRBV6-3 to TRBJ2-5; D is ambiguous. The V gene's germline CDR1 is MNHEY and CDR2 SVGEGT. V dropped 2 bases and J dropped 5 bases, with 3 bases sitting between them. This CDR3 is built from 11 residues. The CDR3 nucleotides are TGTGCCAGCAGTTACGAGGAGACCCAGTACTTC. Translation gives CASSYEETQYF.

This clonotype has a count of ten or more. A library prepared for alpha chains yielded this beta chain as an off-target read; its size is of little meaning. This chain uses TRBV20-1 with TRBJ1-2; D remains unclear. Germline V CDR1 and CDR2: DFQATT, SNEGSKA (reference sequence). The CDR3 has 12 residues. V shed 4 bases and J shed 4 bases, with 10 bases lying between them. The CDR3 loop is CSANSGIYGYTF. CDR3 nucleotide sequence: TGCAGTGCTAATTCCGGGATCTATGGCTACACCTTC.

This clonotype was counted ten times or more. The size of this beta chain means little, since it is a stray read in a library made for alpha chains. The chain recombines TRBV6-2 or TRBV6-3 with TRBJ2-5, with TRBD2 matching over 10 bases. V shed 6 bases, J shed 3 bases, and the junction held 10 bases outside the gene matches. CDR1 MNHEY and CDR2 SVGEGT come from the germline V gene. The CDR3 consists of 16 residues. This CDR3 is CASRRTLAGEEETQYF. The CDR3, as DNA: TGTGCCAGCAGGCGCACTCTAGCGGGAGAGGAAGAGACCCAGTACTTC.

This clonotype has ten or more counts. This beta chain is a stray read from a library made for alpha chains; its abundance is not meaningful. J is TRBJ1-5 and V is TRBV12-3 or TRBV12-4; tentative D call: TRBD1 (6 bases). The CDR3 totals 13 residues. Trimming pared 7 bases from V and 6 bases from J, leaving 13 bases between. CDR3 residues: CASKLGGRQPQHF. The CDR3 DNA reads TGTGCCAGCAAACTGGGGGGGCGTCAGCCCCAGCATTTT.

This clonotype was recorded at least ten times. This beta chain came through as a stray read in a library set up for alpha chains, and its size says little. The chain employs TRBV7-2 and TRBJ1-1, with D hard to call. The germline V gene has CDR1 SGHTA and CDR2 FQGNSA. V dropped 0 bases and J dropped 1 base, with 6 bases sitting between them. The CDR3 is 14 amino acids. CDR3 DNA: TGTGCCAGCAGCTTAGCGGCAGGGAACACTGAAGCTTTCTTT. It codes for CASSLAAGNTEAFF.

This clonotype occurred many times. Since it is a stray read in a library aimed at alpha chains, this beta chain has a size that is not meaningful. This chain links TRBV3-1 with TRBJ2-1, with D possibly TRBD1 on 6 matching bases. The CDR3 contains 12 residues. Trimming pared 10 bases from V and 8 bases from J, leaving 15 bases between. The V gene's germline CDR1 is LGHDT and CDR2 YNNKEL (reference sequence). In DNA, the CDR3 is TGTGCCACGAGGGGGAGTGCGGATGAGCAGTTCTTC. This translates into CATRGSADEQFF.

This clonotype came up many times. A library prepared for alpha chains yielded this beta chain as an off-target read; its size is of little meaning. The chain has TRBV12-3 or TRBV12-4 and TRBJ2-1; no clear D. Between the trimmed V and J ends, which lost 6 bases and 7 bases, there was a span of 4 bases. This CDR3 comprises 10 residues. CDR3 nucleotide sequence: TGTGCCAGCAGCCGGAATGAGCAGTTCTTC. This translates into CASSRNEQFF.

The table lists this clonotype with many counts. This beta chain lies outside the target of a library built for alpha chains; its clone size means little. The J gene is TRBJ2-7, the V gene TRBV5-1, with D possibly TRBD2 on 5 matching bases. The CDR3 length is 15 residues. Per the germline V gene, CDR1 is SGHRS and CDR2 is YFSETQ. Trimming took off 4 bases at V and 2 bases at J, with 16 bases between the two ends. The CDR3 DNA is TGCGCCAGCAGCCCGGACCCGGGGTCGGCCTACGAGCAGTACTTC. Translating it yields CASSPDPGSAYEQYF.

This clonotype occurred many times. Since the library was made to target alpha chains, this beta chain is a stray read and its abundance is not meaningful. DNA for the CDR3: TGTGCCACCGAGGACACTAGCGGGAGAACTCAAGAGACCCAGTACTTC. It encodes CATEDTSGRTQETQYF. This rearrangement joins TRBV24-1 to TRBJ2-5; 11 nucleotides agree with TRBD2. Germline V gene lookup returns CDR1 KGHDR and CDR2 SFDVKD. Losses at the gene ends were 9 bases for V and 2 bases for J; bases not matched to a gene: 10. The CDR3 covers 16 residues.

This clonotype came up many times. This beta chain slipped into a library made for alpha chains as a stray read, so its size is not meaningful. The chain combines TRBV28 with TRBJ2-7; possible D gene TRBD2, 6 bases. This CDR3 comprises 14 residues. The V gene's germline CDR1 is MDHEN and CDR2 SYDVKM. V was clipped by 4 bases and J by 0 bases, with 10 bases between them. The DNA for the CDR3 is TGTGCCAGCAGTTCGGTGACTAGCTCCTACGAGCAGTACTTC. It is translated as CASSSVTSSYEQYF.

This clonotype was counted ten times or more. For a library built for alpha chains, this beta chain is a stray read; little rests on its size. The chain couples TRBV6-5 to TRBJ2-5; TRBD2 matches 15 bases. Germline V gives CDR1 MNHEY, CDR2 SVGAGI. The CDR3 spans 17 residues. The junction had 6 bases not matched to a gene; V was cut back by 6 bases and J by 1 base. CDR3 sequence reads: CASSTGLAGGIQETQYF. Here the CDR3 DNA reads TGTGCCAGCAGCACCGGACTAGCGGGAGGGATCCAAGAGACCCAGTACTTC.

A remark on this clonotype: This beta chain is a stray read from a library made for alpha chains; its abundance is not meaningful. The V and J genes are TRBV20-1 and TRBJ1-1; TRBD1 is a possible D gene (5 bases). Germline V CDR1 and CDR2: DFQATT, SNEGSKA (reference sequence). The ends were cut back, 6 bases at V and 2 bases at J, with 13 bases in the middle. CDR3 length: 13 amino acids. CDR3 in amino acids: CSARTTDNTEAFF. In DNA form, the CDR3 reads TGCAGTGCCAGGACGACAGATAACACTGAAGCTTTCTTT.

This clonotype has a count of ten or more. A library prepared for alpha chains yielded this beta chain as an off-target read; its size is of little meaning. The V gene is TRBV21-1, the J gene TRBJ2-7. TRBV21-1 is labeled a pseudogene. This CDR3 has 17 amino acids. The chain's CDR3 is CASSKDGHAKQKDEQYF. The CDR3 bases are TGTGCCAGCAGCAAAGATGGGCACGCCAAACAGAAGGACGAGCAGTACTTC.

In this sample, this clonotype turned up many times. The size of this beta chain means little, since it is a stray read in a library made for alpha chains. The rearrangement joins TRBV7-3 to TRBJ1-1; D not certain. From germline, CDR1 is SGHTA and CDR2 FQGTGA. This CDR3 has 13 amino acids. Deletions cut 2 bases from V and 1 base from J, with 5 bases between. CDR3 DNA: TGTGCCAGCAGCTTAGTGGCGAACACTGAAGCTTTCTTT. Amino acids: CASSLVANTEAFF.